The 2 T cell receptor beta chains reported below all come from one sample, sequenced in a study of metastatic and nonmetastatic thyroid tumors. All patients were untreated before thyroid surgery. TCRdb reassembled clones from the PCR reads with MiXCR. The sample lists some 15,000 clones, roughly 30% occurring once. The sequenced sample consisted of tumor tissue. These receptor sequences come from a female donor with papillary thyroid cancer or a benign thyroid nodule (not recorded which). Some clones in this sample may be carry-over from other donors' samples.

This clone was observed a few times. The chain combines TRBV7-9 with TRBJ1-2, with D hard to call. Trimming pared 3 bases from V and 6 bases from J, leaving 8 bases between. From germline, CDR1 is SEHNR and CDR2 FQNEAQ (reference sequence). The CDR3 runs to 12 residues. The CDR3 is CASSFEGDGYTF. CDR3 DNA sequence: TGTGCCAGCAGCTTCGAGGGCGATGGCTACACCTTC.

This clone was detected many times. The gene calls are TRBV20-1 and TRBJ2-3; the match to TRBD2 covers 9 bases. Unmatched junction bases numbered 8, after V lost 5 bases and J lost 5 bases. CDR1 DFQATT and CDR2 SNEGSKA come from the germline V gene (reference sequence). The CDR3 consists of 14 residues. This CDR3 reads CSAGLAGWGDTQYF. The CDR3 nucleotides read TGCAGTGCTGGTCTAGCGGGATGGGGAGATACGCAGTATTTT.